These T cell receptor beta chains were read from a single sample in a study of early stage breast cancer tumors. Generated by immunoSEQ multiplex PCR, the TCRdb table keeps only in-frame clones and is missing some. The sample has some 30,000 clones, about four fifths seen once. The sample consisted of blood. The receptors come from a person aged 45 to 60 with breast cancer. The CDR3 runs from the conserved cysteine through the conserved F or W. The D gene is left open where the match is weak. Some rows mark clone size as missing; the rest say once, few, many or name a class of expanded clone.

TRBJ2-2 | NA | TRBV7-9 | TRBD2 | CASSDSGGTGELFF | TGTGCCAGCAGCGATAGCGGGGGGACCGGGGAGCTGTTTTTT
TRBJ1-5 | NA | TRBV5-4 | NA | CASSLGGAGQPQHF | TGTGCCAGCAGCTTGGGGGGGGCAGGACAGCCCCAGCATTTT
TRBJ1-2 | NA | TRBV7-8 | NA | CASSLVRTEYGYTF | TGTGCCAGCAGCTTAGTTCGGACGGAGTATGGCTACACCTTC
TRBJ2-5 | NA | TRBV7-3 | NA | CASSSTGGRETQYF | TGTGCCAGCAGCTCTACGGGGGGCCGGGAGACCCAGTACTTC
TRBJ2-6 | NA | TRBV5-6 | NA | CASSFTGTGANVLTF | TGTGCCAGCAGCTTCACAGGGACCGGGGCCAACGTCCTGACTTTC
TRBJ1-1 | NA | TRBV19 | NA | CATRAVLRNTEAFF | TGTGCCACCAGGGCCGTACTCAGGAACACTGAAGCTTTCTTT
TRBJ1-1 | NA | TRBV29-1 | NA | CSVDRGVMNTEAFF | TGCAGCGTTGACAGGGGCGTAATGAACACTGAAGCTTTCTTT
TRBJ2-5 | NA | TRBV5-6 | NA | CASSLQGIGQETQYF | TGTGCCAGCAGCTTGCAGGGAATAGGGCAAGAGACCCAGTACTTC
TRBJ2-3 | once | TRBV4-1 | TRBD1 | CASSQGVGDRGSDTQYF | TGCGCCAGCAGCCAAGGGGTCGGGGACAGGGGCTCAGATACGCAGTATTTT
TRBJ1-4 | NA | TRBV5-1 | NA | CASSLGPGDNEKLFF | TGCGCCAGCTCACTTGGGCCAGGTGATAATGAAAAACTGTTTTTT
TRBJ2-7 | NA | TRBV15 | NA | CATSRDYGEQYF | TGTGCCACCAGCAGAGATTACGGCGAGCAGTACTTC
TRBJ2-7 | NA | TRBV6-6 | NA | CASWRGQSYEQYF | TGTGCCAGCTGGCGGGGGCAGTCCTACGAGCAGTACTTC
TRBJ2-7 | NA | TRBV6-6 | NA | CATAGLDEQYF | TGTGCCACCGCAGGCTTAGACGAGCAGTACTTC
TRBJ2-2 | once | TRBV4-1 | NA | CASSQAPPGSRGTGELFF | TGCGCCAGCAGCCAAGCCCCTCCAGGAAGCCGGGGCACCGGGGAGCTGTTTTTT
TRBJ2-5 | NA | TRBV2 | TRBD2 | CASSRLRLAGETQYF | TGTGCCAGCAGCCGATTACGACTAGCGGGAGAGACCCAGTACTTC